The 7 T cell receptor beta chains listed next were all sequenced from one sample in a study of blood T cell repertoires in COVID-19. Measured with immunoSEQ multiplex PCR; TCRdb has only the in-frame clones, and not every one. The sample lists about 83,000 clones; more than 80% were seen once. The sample taken for sequencing was peripheral blood. Receptors were obtained from a woman older than 75 with acute or convalescent COVID-19.

The chain combines TRBV9 with TRBJ2-1, with TRBD2 matching over 10 bases. With 0 bases clipped from V and 8 bases from J, the junction kept 8 bases outside the gene matches. This CDR3 is 16 amino acids long. Germline CDR1 SGDLS, CDR2 YYNGEE. The CDR3 DNA reads as TGTGCCAGCAGCGTAGCTACTAGCGGGGTAGTGGATGAGCAGTTCTTC. It specifies CASSVATSGVVDEQFF.

There are a few counts of this clone. The chain joins TRBV11-2 to TRBJ2-1; 12 positions match TRBD2. Losses at the gene ends were 1 base for V and 4 bases for J; bases not matched to a gene: 8. The germline gives CDR1 SGHAT, CDR2 FQNNGV. The CDR3 runs to 18 residues. For the CDR3, the DNA is TGTGCCAGCAGCTTAGTTAGTACTAGCGGGGGGATTTACAATGAGCAGTTCTTC. Encoded protein: CASSLVSTSGGIYNEQFF.

CDR3 residues: CAISPTGGSETQYF. CDR3 nucleotides: TGTGCCATCTCCCCGACAGGGGGGTCAGAGACCCAGTACTTC. The chain is built from TRBV19 and TRBJ2-5; 9 nucleotides line up with TRBD1. The CDR3 runs to 14 residues. With V trimmed by 10 bases and J by 4 bases, 10 bases remained unmatched. Germline V gene data show CDR1 as LNHDA and CDR2 as SQIVND (reference sequence).

This clone was detected once. The chain employs TRBV30 and TRBJ1-4, with D possibly TRBD1 on 5 matching bases. The CDR3 runs to 13 residues. The germline V gene has CDR1 GTSNPN and CDR2 SVGIG (reference sequence). Trimming took off 5 bases at V and 8 bases at J, with 15 bases between the two ends. CDR3 sequence: CAWGVVAGEKLFF. In DNA form, the CDR3 reads TGTGCCTGGGGGGTCGTTGCAGGGGAAAAACTGTTTTTT.

The genes are TRBV6-1 and TRBJ1-5; possible D gene TRBD1, 6 bases. V gave up 4 bases and J gave up 1 base, with 14 bases separating them. CDR1 is MNHNS and CDR2 is SASEGT in the germline V gene. This CDR3 region has 16 residues. The CDR3: CASSGIPTGSNQPQHF. DNA for the CDR3: TGTGCCAGCAGTGGGATCCCTACAGGGAGCAATCAGCCCCAGCATTTT.

The V and J genes are TRBV19 and TRBJ1-3; D remains unclear. Germline V lookup: CDR1 LNHDA, CDR2 SQIVND (reference sequence). The CDR3 is 14 residues long. V was clipped by 5 bases and J by 0 bases, with 8 bases between them. The CDR3 bases are TGTGCCAGTAGTTTAGGGCTCTCTGGAAACACCATATATTTT. This translates into CASSLGLSGNTIYF.

The V call is TRBV2, the J call TRBJ1-5; the match to TRBD1 covers 12 bases. The CDR3 sequence is 20 residues long. CDR1 SNHLY and CDR2 FYNNEI come from the germline V gene. J was trimmed by 3 bases and V by 1 base; bases with no gene match: 13. The CDR3 loop is CASSEGRPGQGARYNQPQHF. In DNA, the CDR3 is TGTGCCAGCAGTGAAGGGAGACCGGGACAGGGGGCGCGGTACAATCAGCCCCAGCATTTT. Using reference TRBV2 and TRBJ1-5 for the parts outside the CDR3, the full variable domain is EPEVTQTPSHQVTQMGQEVILRCVPISNHLYFYWYRQILGQKVEFLVSFYNNEISEKSEIFDDQFSVERPDGSNFTLKIRSTKLEDSAMYFCASSEGRPGQGARYNQPQHFGDGTRLSIL.